These 25 T cell receptor beta chains came from one sample sequenced in a study of shared clonotypes between healthy human individuals. Clones were sequenced by immunoSEQ multiplex PCR, and TCRdb holds only the in-frame ones, with some missing. Of roughly 2 million clones listed, 90% to 95% are singletons. The sample taken for sequencing was naive CD4+ T cells sorted from blood. The subset is: CD45RA+ positively selected. The receptors originated from a man younger than 30 in good health.

The rearrangement joins TRBV11-2 to TRBJ2-3, with 8 bases aligning to TRBD2. CDR3 length: 15 residues. With V trimmed by 5 bases and J by 0 bases, 4 bases remained unmatched. Germline-derived CDR1 and CDR2 are SGHAT and FQNNGV. CDR3 in amino acids: CASSREGSSTDTQYF. Here the CDR3 DNA reads TGTGCCAGCAGCCGGGAGGGGTCGAGCACAGATACGCAGTATTTT.

The chain carries TRBV14 and TRBJ2-5; D unresolved. CDR1 is SGHDN and CDR2 is FVKESK in the germline V gene. The CDR3 covers 15 residues. V gave up 4 bases and J gave up 1 base, with 13 bases separating them. The CDR3 here is CASSLPSPAQETQYF. CDR3 sequence (DNA): TGTGCCAGCAGCCTCCCCTCACCGGCCCAAGAGACCCAGTACTTC.

This chain connects TRBV9 to TRBJ2-7; D gene uncertain. This CDR3 region has 12 residues. Germline V gene lookup returns CDR1 SGDLS and CDR2 YYNGEE. Trimming pared 3 bases from V and 7 bases from J, leaving 11 bases between. The CDR3 protein is CASSGPLGEQYF. CDR3 bases: TGTGCCAGCAGCGGCCCTCTTGGAGAGCAGTACTTC.

The chain carries TRBV7-2 and TRBJ2-7, with 10 nucleotides matching TRBD1. Trimming removed 6 bases from V and 3 bases from J; junction bases left unmatched: 8. The V gene's germline CDR1 is SGHTA and CDR2 FQGNSA. This CDR3 comprises 15 residues. Here the CDR3 DNA reads TGTGCCAGCAGGCAAACGGGACAGGGGAACTACGAGCAGTACTTC. Protein sequence: CASRQTGQGNYEQYF.

The V call is TRBV5-1, the J call TRBJ1-2; D is possibly TRBD1 (5 bases). The CDR3 runs to 15 residues. In germline, CDR1 is SGHRS, CDR2 YFSETQ. With 1 base removed from V and 4 bases from J, the gap between germline ends came to 14 bases. CDR3 sequence reads: CASSLMFQGSYGYTF. The CDR3 nucleotides are TGCGCCAGCAGCTTGATGTTCCAGGGTTCCTATGGCTACACCTTC. The full variable domain, its missing parts supplied by reference TRBV5-1 and TRBJ1-2, is KAGVTQTPRYLIKTRGQQVTLSCSPISGHRSVSWYQQTPGQGLQFLFEYFSETQRNKGNFPGRFSGRQFSNSRSEMNVSTLELGDSALYLCASSLMFQGSYGYTFGSGTRLTVV.

V gene TRBV30 combines with J gene TRBJ1-2; D is uncertain. Trimming took off 0 bases at V and 7 bases at J, with 12 bases between the two ends. The CDR3 runs to 13 residues. Germline lookup yields CDR1 GTSNPN and CDR2 SVGIG (reference sequence). DNA of the CDR3: TGTGCCTGGAGTGTAGTGGGAAACGGTGGCTACACCTTC. Translated, it gives CAWSVVGNGGYTF.

This sequence joins TRBV10-1 and TRBJ1-4; D remains ambiguous. This CDR3 region has 13 residues. Trimming left V 4 bases short and J 5 bases short, with 8 bases between. Germline V lookup: CDR1 WNHNN, CDR2 SYGVQD (reference sequence). The CDR3 nucleotides are TGCGCCAGCAGTGGTCGGCTGAATGAAAAACTGTTTTTT. Translating gives CASSGRLNEKLFF.

The chain links TRBV27 to TRBJ1-1; TRBD1 matches at 7 bases. The CDR3 is made up of 13 amino acids. The V and J ends lost 2 bases and 7 bases, in that order; junction bases with no gene match: 4. The germline gives CDR1 MNHEY, CDR2 SMNVEV (reference sequence). CDR3 bases: TGTGCCAGCAGTTTAGACAGGGCTGGTGAAGCTTTCTTT. It specifies CASSLDRAGEAFF.

The rearrangement uses TRBV6-1 and TRBJ1-5; no reliable D call. The CDR3 length is 14 residues. Per germline, CDR1 MNHNS and CDR2 SASEGT. V was pared by 4 bases and J by 5 bases, with 12 bases between. The CDR3 region has the DNA TGTGCCAGCAGTGGGTTGGTCGTCGATCAGCCCCAGCATTTT. Amino acids: CASSGLVVDQPQHF.

The table lists this clone with a count of one. The chain employs TRBV19 and TRBJ2-2, with D tentatively TRBD1 (6 bases). Germline V gives CDR1 LNHDA, CDR2 SQIVND (reference sequence). The germline V and J ends were trimmed by 3 bases and 1 base, with 12 bases remaining between them. The CDR3 loop spans 16 amino acids. CDR3 sequence reads: CASSMGHPMNTGELFF. As DNA, the CDR3 is TGTGCCAGTAGTATGGGACACCCCATGAACACCGGGGAGCTGTTTTTT.

The CDR3: CASSLAGTSGPTDTQYF. The CDR3 DNA reads as TGCGCCAGCAGCTTGGCCGGGACTAGCGGACCCACAGATACGCAGTATTTT. The genes are TRBV5-1 and TRBJ2-3; TRBD2 matches 11 bases. CDR3 length: 17 residues. Germline CDR1 and CDR2: SGHRS and YFSETQ. V shed 0 bases, J shed 2 bases, and the junction held 5 bases outside the gene matches.

About this clone itself: A read error may produce the germline difference seen at one junction end. Other DNA variants within this sample encode the same CDR3. The gene calls are TRBV7-7 and TRBJ2-5; D is perhaps TRBD1 (6 bases). There are 13 residues in the CDR3. The germline gives CDR1 SSHAT, CDR2 FNYEAQ (reference sequence). CDR3 protein: CASSLAGVETQYF. CDR3 nucleotides: TGTGCTAGCAGCTTAGCAGGGGTCGAGACCCAGTACTTC.

V gene TRBV2 combines with J gene TRBJ1-3, with unresolved D. The V gene's germline CDR1 is SNHLY and CDR2 FYNNEI. The V gene lost 2 bases and the J gene lost 3 bases, with 2 bases spanning the gap. The CDR3 sequence is 12 residues long. The DNA for the CDR3 is TGTGCCAGCAGTGAAAATGGAAACACCATATATTTT. As protein: CASSENGNTIYF.

The chain recombines TRBV28 with TRBJ2-7; D is tentatively TRBD1 or TRBD2 (5 bases each). The V and J ends lost 5 bases and 2 bases respectively, with 16 bases between them. This CDR3 comprises 15 residues. CDR1 MDHEN and CDR2 SYDVKM come from the germline V gene. Here the CDR3 reads CASSPYGGTPYEQYF. In DNA form, the CDR3 reads TGTGCCAGCAGTCCCTATGGGGGTACCCCCTACGAGCAGTACTTC.

This clone was detected ten times or more. This rearrangement joins TRBV9 to TRBJ1-1; tentative D call: TRBD1 (6 bases). V was cut by 5 bases and J by 2 bases, with 13 bases left in between. The CDR3 has 14 residues. The germline gives CDR1 SGDLS, CDR2 YYNGEE. CDR3 protein: CASRSDRINTEAFF. CDR3 nucleotide sequence: TGTGCCAGCAGGTCGGACAGAATCAACACTGAAGCTTTCTTT. The entire variable domain, with the rest obtained from reference TRBV9 and TRBJ1-1, is as follows: DSGVTQTPKHLITATGQRVTLRCSPRSGDLSVYWYQQSLDQGLQFLIQYYNGEERAKGNILERFSAQQFPDLHSELNLSSLELGDSALYFCASRSDRINTEAFFGQGTRLTVV.

This clone showed up just once. The gene calls are TRBV6-5 and TRBJ1-4, with D possibly TRBD1 on 6 matching bases. This CDR3 region has 14 residues. Per germline, CDR1 MNHEY and CDR2 SVGAGI. The V and J ends lost 4 bases and 5 bases respectively, with 11 bases between them. The CDR3 nucleotides read TGTGCCAGCAGTTTCAAGACAGGCAATGAAAAACTGTTTTTT. Protein product: CASSFKTGNEKLFF.

This chain joins TRBV6-5 and TRBJ2-1; TRBD1 matches at 7 bases. Germline CDR1 MNHEY, CDR2 SVGAGI. The CDR3 runs 13 residues. Trimming removed 6 bases from V and 6 bases from J; junction bases left unmatched: 5. The CDR3 protein is CASRIQGINEQFF. In nucleotides, the CDR3 is TGTGCCAGCAGGATACAGGGGATCAATGAGCAGTTCTTC.

The V call is TRBV7-2, the J call TRBJ2-1; perhaps D is TRBD1 or TRBD2 (6 bases each). This CDR3 comprises 16 residues. V lost 4 bases to trimming and J lost 4 bases, with 17 bases between them. Germline CDR1 and CDR2: SGHTA and FQGNSA. The DNA for the CDR3 is TGTGCCAGCAGCTCTGGGGCGGGACAACCTTACAATGAGCAGTTCTTC. Amino acids: CASSSGAGQPYNEQFF.

CDR3 sequence: CAIKRGVQETQYF. The CDR3 nucleotides are TGTGCCATCAAGCGGGGGGTCCAAGAGACCCAGTACTTC. The V call is TRBV10-3, the J call TRBJ2-5; 9 bases align to TRBD2. V lost 7 bases, J lost 1 base, and 1 base stayed unmatched. The CDR3 length is 13 residues. Per the germline V gene, CDR1 is ENHRY and CDR2 is SYGVKD.

J is TRBJ1-6 and V is TRBV7-6; D is undetermined. V lost 5 bases to trimming and J lost 5 bases, with 16 bases between them. Germline values: CDR1 SGHVS, CDR2 FNYEAQ. There are 16 residues in the CDR3. CDR3 nucleotides: TGTGCCAGCAGCCCAACTCAAAGTATCGATAATTCACCCCTCCACTTT. Residues: CASSPTQSIDNSPLHF.

This sequence joins TRBV10-2 and TRBJ2-5, with TRBD2 matching 7 bases. This CDR3 contains 15 residues. Germline V CDR1 and CDR2: WSHSY, SAAADI. The V and J ends lost 2 bases and 5 bases, in that order; junction bases with no gene match: 8. CDR3 region: CASSENAGARETQYF. The CDR3 region has the DNA TGCGCCAGCAGTGAGAACGCGGGAGCCAGGGAGACCCAGTACTTC.

This chain connects TRBV10-2 to TRBJ2-3; no definite D call. The V and J ends lost 8 bases and 2 bases respectively, with 14 bases between them. The CDR3 loop spans 14 amino acids. Germline CDR1 reads WSHSY; CDR2 reads SAAADI. CDR3 sequence reads: CASAGAADTDTQYF. Here the CDR3 DNA reads TGCGCCAGCGCCGGAGCAGCCGACACAGATACGCAGTATTTT.

The V call is TRBV19, the J call TRBJ1-5; D uncertain. V was shortened by 5 bases and J by 0 bases, with 5 bases between the two germline ends. CDR1 and CDR2 from the germline V gene are LNHDA and SQIVND (reference sequence). The CDR3 length is 13 residues. CDR3 sequence (DNA): TGTGCCAGTAGTGACAATAGCAATCAGCCCCAGCATTTT. Protein sequence: CASSDNSNQPQHF.

The chain couples TRBV10-3 to TRBJ2-5, with 10 nucleotides matching TRBD2. Germline CDR1 ENHRY, CDR2 SYGVKD. This CDR3 comprises 14 residues. The junction had 7 bases not matched to a gene; V was cut back by 8 bases and J by 4 bases. The CDR3 bases are TGTGCCATCGCCGGGACTAGCGTTGGAGAGACCCAGTACTTC. Translated: CAIAGTSVGETQYF.

The sample holds one count of this clone. DNA for the CDR3: TGTGCCAGCACCGGCAGGGATGGCTACACCTTC. Residues: CASTGRDGYTF. The genes are TRBV28 and TRBJ1-2, with D possibly being TRBD1 (5 bases). Germline-derived CDR1 and CDR2 are MDHEN and SYDVKM. This CDR3 spans 11 amino acids. The V end was cut by 7 bases, the J end by 6 bases, with 9 bases between.